The T cell receptor beta chain described here comes from a study of PD-1 blockade in classical Hodgkin lymphoma. Method: immunoSEQ multiplex PCR; TCRdb's copy keeps in-frame clones and lacks some. The profile covers about 100,000 clones, with roughly 90% appearing a single time and 6.6% taken by the ten largest. Brentuximab vedotin exposure varied among the patients, all of whom had relapsed after autologous stem cell transplantation. This CDR3 spans 13 amino acids. Germline V gene lookup returns CDR1 SGHTA and CDR2 FQGNSA. V lost 0 bases and J lost 8, with 5 bases in between. This TCR was recovered from a human donor with classical Hodgkin lymphoma. Sequencing used peripheral blood mononuclear cells (PBMCs), obtained before the second cycle of nivolumab. This chain connects TRBV7-2 to TRBJ1-6, with D unresolved. CDR3 in amino acids: CASSLAPDSPLHF. In DNA, the CDR3 is TGTGCCAGCAGCTTAGCGCCGGATTCACCCCTCCACTTT.